One sample yielded the 17 T cell receptor beta chains listed below, sequenced in a study of T cell repertoires in cytomegalovirus infection (dated by TCRdb to the late 2010s). The sample's treatment or condition, from its label and the paper: in vitro stimulation with specific CMV peptide epitopes to enrich CMV-specific T cells. These receptors lack a known antigen. TCRdb shows the sequencer as Illumina HiSeq 1500. TCRdb took the public reads, trimmed them with fastp at Q25, ran MiXCR for clone calling and kept in-frame beta chains. Identical CDR3 protein sequences are pooled into one entry, listed with their most common genes and DNA. Within this sample are hundreds of thousands of distinct CDR3 sequences, with about 39% of them counted one time only. Around 45% of the sample lies in the top ten. Sample: cultured PBMCs, taken from culture after CMV antigen stimulation. The receptor source for this set is a human donor in good health (CMV status not recorded). Some clones in this sample may be carry-over from other donors' samples.

The chain combines TRBV19 with TRBJ2-5, with 10 bases fitting TRBD2. The CDR3 extends over 17 amino acids. Germline V lookup: CDR1 LNHDA, CDR2 SQIVND (reference sequence). Trimming at V came to 4 bases and at J to 4 bases, leaving 12 bases not matched to a gene. In DNA form, the CDR3 reads TGTGCCAGTAGTACACCGGGACTAGCGAGTTCCGGAGAGACCCAGTACTTC. Translated, it gives CASSTPGLASSGETQYF.

This clonotype has more than one count but fewer than ten. The chain has TRBV7-6 and TRBJ1-4; D may be TRBD1 (5 bases). Germline CDR1 and CDR2: SGHVS and FNYEAQ. CDR3 size: 17 residues. V was shortened by 5 bases and J by 0 bases, with 16 bases between the two germline ends. This CDR3 is CASSTPSGGATNEKLFF. CDR3 nucleotide sequence: TGTGCCAGCAGCACCCCCTCGGGGGGTGCAACTAATGAAAAACTGTTTTTT.

This clonotype occurred a few times. The V gene is TRBV7-8, the J gene TRBJ2-1; D call uncertain. Trimming took off 2 bases at V and 6 bases at J, with 23 bases between the two ends. This CDR3 region has 18 residues. CDR1 is SGHVS, CDR2 FQNEAQ, per germline. Here the CDR3 reads CASSLPPQTLGFPNEQFF. CDR3 coding DNA: TGTGCCAGCAGCTTACCCCCCCAGACTCTCGGGTTTCCCAATGAGCAGTTCTTC.

The V gene is TRBV5-6, the J gene TRBJ1-1; 7 bases map to TRBD1. The CDR3 length is 15 residues. Germline loops: CDR1 SGHDT, CDR2 YYEEEE. V shed 4 bases and J 5 bases; nucleotides not matched to a gene: 11. In DNA form, the CDR3 reads TGTGCCAGCAGCCTACTGCCTGACAGGGTGACTGAAGCTTTCTTT. It translates to CASSLLPDRVTEAFF.

J is TRBJ2-1 and V is TRBV7-6; 9 nucleotides match TRBD1. The CDR3 is 15 residues long. From germline, CDR1 is SGHVS and CDR2 FNYEAQ. The J segment lost 4 bases and the V segment lost 5 bases, leaving 6 bases of the junction unmatched. The CDR3 nucleotides read TGTGCCAGCAGCCCCGGGACAGGGCTTTACAATGAGCAGTTCTTC. Amino acids: CASSPGTGLYNEQFF.

The chain combines TRBV19 with TRBJ1-2; D may be TRBD1 (5 bases). V was shortened by 4 bases and J by 3 bases, with 15 bases between the two germline ends. Germline loops: CDR1 LNHDA, CDR2 SQIVND (reference sequence). The CDR3 is 15 residues long. The CDR3 reads CASSNKGTLDYGYTF. Written as DNA, the CDR3 is TGTGCCAGTAGTAATAAGGGGACCCTCGACTATGGCTACACCTTC.

The chain joins TRBV7-2 to TRBJ2-7; no clear D. This CDR3 comprises 14 residues. CDR1 and CDR2 (germline): SGHTA, FQGNSA. V lost 3 bases and J lost 2, with 11 bases in between. The CDR3 coding sequence is TGTGCCAGCAGCTTGGATTACAGTACCTACGAGCAGTACTTC. It specifies CASSLDYSTYEQYF. The full variable domain, rest sourced from reference TRBV7-2 and TRBJ2-7, is GAGVSQSPSNKVTEKGKDVELRCDPISGHTALYWYRQSLGQGLEFLIYFQGNSAPDKSGLPSDRFSAERTGGSVSTLTIQRTQQEDSAVYLCASSLDYSTYEQYFGPGTRLTVT.

This clonotype was seen a single time. The V call is TRBV11-2, the J call TRBJ2-5; 7 bases match TRBD1. From germline, CDR1 is SGHAT and CDR2 FQNNGV. The V segment lost 10 bases and the J segment 3 bases; nucleotides outside the gene matches: 8. The CDR3 covers 13 residues. The CDR3 is CATLGTAEETQYF. Written as DNA, the CDR3 is TGTGCCACCCTGGGGACAGCCGAAGAGACCCAGTACTTC.

CDR3 residues: CASSSLAHPGWSEQFF. DNA of the CDR3: TGTGCCAGCAGTTCACTAGCCCACCCGGGATGGAGTGAGCAGTTCTTC. The chain joins TRBV6-6 to TRBJ2-1, with a possible D match to TRBD2 (6 bases). This CDR3 is built from 16 residues. Trimming removed 4 bases from V and 9 bases from J, with 22 bases in between. In germline, CDR1 is MNHNY, CDR2 SVGAGI (reference sequence).

This chain joins TRBV20-1 and TRBJ1-1, with 8 bases aligning to TRBD1. The CDR3 length is 15 residues. After removal of 5 bases from V and 0 bases from J, the junction contained 8 bases not matched to a gene. The germline V gene has CDR1 DFQATT and CDR2 SNEGSKA (reference sequence). The CDR3 spells CSARWTGIMNTEAFF. The CDR3, as DNA: TGCAGTGCTCGTTGGACAGGGATTATGAACACTGAAGCTTTCTTT.

The V gene is TRBV7-6, the J gene TRBJ2-1, with 11 bases aligning to TRBD2. The CDR3 sequence is 18 residues long. Trimming cost V 5 bases and J 0 bases; bases outside gene matches: 9. Germline CDR1 and CDR2: SGHVS and FNYEAQ. As DNA, the CDR3 is TGTGCCAGCAGCCCCTTAGCGGGGGGGCCAGGCTCCTACAATGAGCAGTTCTTC. Encoded protein: CASSPLAGGPGSYNEQFF. The full variable domain, completed using reference TRBV7-6 and TRBJ2-1, is GAGVSQSPRYKVTKRGQDVALRCDPISGHVSLYWYRQALGQGPEFLTYFNYEAQQDKSGLPNDRFSAERPEGSISTLTIQRTEQRDSAMYRCASSPLAGGPGSYNEQFFGPGTRLTVL.

The chain uses TRBV11-3 and TRBJ2-1; D is unresolved. Trimming pared 3 bases from V and 8 bases from J, leaving 17 bases between. Germline loops: CDR1 SGHNT, CDR2 YENEEA. The CDR3 is made up of 15 amino acids. The CDR3 is CASSFSGSPPDEQFF. As DNA, the CDR3 is TGTGCCAGCAGCTTTTCCGGTAGCCCCCCAGATGAGCAGTTCTTC.

In this sample, this clonotype turned up a few times. The rearrangement joins TRBV5-6 to TRBJ2-1; 13 positions match TRBD2. Unmatched junction bases numbered 6, after V lost 0 bases and J lost 9 bases. This CDR3 has 16 residues. Germline V gene data show CDR1 as SGHDT and CDR2 as YYEEEE. The DNA of the CDR3 is TGTGCCAGCAGCTTGGGAGTAGGACTAGCGGGAGTTGAGCAGTTCTTC. It specifies CASSLGVGLAGVEQFF.

The CDR3 nucleotides read TGTGCCCTAGGAGGGAAGGAGACCCAGTACTTC. Protein product: CALGGKETQYF. V gene TRBV2 combines with J gene TRBJ2-5; D perhaps matches TRBD2 (6 bases). CDR3 length: 11 amino acids. Trimming took off 11 bases at V and 5 bases at J, with 12 bases between the two ends. Germline V lookup: CDR1 SNHLY, CDR2 FYNNEI. Complete variable domain (other parts from reference TRBV2 and TRBJ2-5): EPEVTQTPSHQVTQMGQEVILRCVPISNHLYFYWYRQILGQKVEFLVSFYNNEISEKSEIFDDQFSVERPDGSNFTLKIRSTKLEDSAMYFCALGGKETQYFGPGTRLLVL.

In this sample, this clonotype turned up a few times. The junction departs from germline at one end; a sequencing error may be responsible. The chain recombines TRBV12-3 or TRBV12-4 with TRBJ2-7; TRBD2 matches 11 bases. There are 15 residues in the CDR3. CDR3 DNA: TGTGCCAGCAGTCTAGCGGGAGGATACTCCTACGAGCAGTACTTC. This codes for CASSLAGGYSYEQYF.

The chain couples TRBV12-3 or TRBV12-4 to TRBJ2-3; TRBD1 aligns across 8 bases. The CDR3 has 15 residues. The junction had 5 bases not matched to a gene; V was cut back by 4 bases and J by 2 bases. CDR3 DNA sequence: TGTGCCAGCAGTTCCCCAGGGGGCGTCACAGATACGCAGTATTTT. Translated: CASSSPGGVTDTQYF.

The rearrangement links TRBV10-3 to TRBJ1-5; possibly TRBD1 for D (5 bases). The CDR3 contains 13 residues. Per germline, CDR1 ENHRY and CDR2 SYGVKD. Trimming shortened V by 8 bases and J by 5 bases, and 13 bases separated the two germline ends. This chain's CDR3 is CAIQAGLDQPQHF. The CDR3 nucleotides read TGTGCCATCCAGGCAGGGCTCGATCAGCCCCAGCATTTT.